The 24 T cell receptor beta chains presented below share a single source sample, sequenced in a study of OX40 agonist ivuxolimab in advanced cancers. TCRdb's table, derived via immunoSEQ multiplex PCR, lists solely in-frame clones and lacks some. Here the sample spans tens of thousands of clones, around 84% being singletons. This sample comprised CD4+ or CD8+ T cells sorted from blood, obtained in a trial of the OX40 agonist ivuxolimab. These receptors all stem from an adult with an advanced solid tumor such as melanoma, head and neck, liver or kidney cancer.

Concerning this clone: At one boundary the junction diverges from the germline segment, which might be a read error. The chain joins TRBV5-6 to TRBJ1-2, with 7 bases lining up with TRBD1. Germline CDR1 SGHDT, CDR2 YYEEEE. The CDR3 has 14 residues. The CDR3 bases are TGTGCCAGCACCCTTTGGGACAGAGTCTATGGCCACACCTTC. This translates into CASTLWDRVYGHTF. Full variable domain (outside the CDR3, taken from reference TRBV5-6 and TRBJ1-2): DAGVTQSPTHLIKTRGQQVTLRCSPKSGHDTVSWYQQALGQGPQFIFQYYEEEERQRGNFPDRFSGHQFPNYSSELNVNALLLGDSALYLCASTLWDRVYGHTFGSGTRLTVV.

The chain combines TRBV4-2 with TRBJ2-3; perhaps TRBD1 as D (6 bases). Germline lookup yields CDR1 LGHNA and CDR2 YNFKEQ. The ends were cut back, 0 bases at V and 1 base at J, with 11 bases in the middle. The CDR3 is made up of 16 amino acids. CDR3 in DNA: TGTGCCAGCAGCCAAGATTTTGGGGGCGGCACAGATACGCAGTATTTT. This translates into CASSQDFGGGTDTQYF.

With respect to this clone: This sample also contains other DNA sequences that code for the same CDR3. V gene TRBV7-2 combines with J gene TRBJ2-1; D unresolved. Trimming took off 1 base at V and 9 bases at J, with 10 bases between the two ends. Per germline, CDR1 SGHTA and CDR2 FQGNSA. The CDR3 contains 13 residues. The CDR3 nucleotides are TGTGCCAGCAGCTTAGGTCTAGACGGTGAGCAGTTCTTC. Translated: CASSLGLDGEQFF. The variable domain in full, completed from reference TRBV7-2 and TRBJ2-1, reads GAGVSQSPSNKVTEKGKDVELRCDPISGHTALYWYRQSLGQGLEFLIYFQGNSAPDKSGLPSDRFSAERTGGSVSTLTIQRTQQEDSAVYLCASSLGLDGEQFFGPGTRLTVL.

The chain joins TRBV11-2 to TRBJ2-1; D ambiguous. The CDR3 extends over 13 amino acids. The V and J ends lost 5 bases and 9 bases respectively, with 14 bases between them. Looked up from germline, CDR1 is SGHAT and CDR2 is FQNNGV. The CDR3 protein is CASSPRVSGEQFF. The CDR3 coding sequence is TGTGCCAGCAGCCCCCGGGTGTCTGGTGAGCAGTTCTTC.

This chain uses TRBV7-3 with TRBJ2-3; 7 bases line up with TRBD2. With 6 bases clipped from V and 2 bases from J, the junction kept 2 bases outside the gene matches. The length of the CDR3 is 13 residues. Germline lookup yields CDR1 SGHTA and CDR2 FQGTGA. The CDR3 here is CASSRLATDTQYF. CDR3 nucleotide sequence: TGTGCCAGCAGTCGACTAGCCACAGATACGCAGTATTTT.

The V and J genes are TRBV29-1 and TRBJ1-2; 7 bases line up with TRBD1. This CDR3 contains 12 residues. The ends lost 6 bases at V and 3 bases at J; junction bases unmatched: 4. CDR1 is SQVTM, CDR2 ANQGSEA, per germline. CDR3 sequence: CSVAGGDYGYTF. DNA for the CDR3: TGCAGCGTAGCAGGGGGGGACTATGGCTACACCTTC.

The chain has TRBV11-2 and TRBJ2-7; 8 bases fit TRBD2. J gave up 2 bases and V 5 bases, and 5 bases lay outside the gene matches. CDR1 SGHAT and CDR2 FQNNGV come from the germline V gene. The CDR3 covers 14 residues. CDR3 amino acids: CASSVISGTYEQYF. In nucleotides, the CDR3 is TGTGCCAGCAGCGTGATTAGCGGGACCTACGAGCAGTACTTC.

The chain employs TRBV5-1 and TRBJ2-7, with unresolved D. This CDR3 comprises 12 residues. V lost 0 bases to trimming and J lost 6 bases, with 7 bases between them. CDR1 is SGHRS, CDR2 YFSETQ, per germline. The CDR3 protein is CASSLAESEQYF. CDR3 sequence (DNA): TGCGCCAGCAGCTTGGCCGAGAGCGAGCAGTACTTC. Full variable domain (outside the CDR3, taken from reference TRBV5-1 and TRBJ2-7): KAGVTQTPRYLIKTRGQQVTLSCSPISGHRSVSWYQQTPGQGLQFLFEYFSETQRNKGNFPGRFSGRQFSNSRSEMNVSTLELGDSALYLCASSLAESEQYFGPGTRLTVT.

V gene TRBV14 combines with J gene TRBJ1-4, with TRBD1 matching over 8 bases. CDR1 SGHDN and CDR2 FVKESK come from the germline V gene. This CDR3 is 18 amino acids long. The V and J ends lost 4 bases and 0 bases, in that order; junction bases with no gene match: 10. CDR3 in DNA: TGTGCCAGCAGCCGACGACAGGGGCGACGTGCAACTAATGAAAAACTGTTTTTT. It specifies CASSRRQGRRATNEKLFF.

As DNA, the CDR3 is TGTGCCAGCAGCTCCGTGCCGGGACAGGGACGGAACGAGCAGTACTTC. This gives the protein CASSSVPGQGRNEQYF. The gene calls are TRBV7-9 and TRBJ2-7; 9 nucleotides agree with TRBD1. The V gene end was trimmed by 4 bases and the J gene end by 5 bases; junction bases not matched to a gene: 12. Per the germline V gene, CDR1 is SEHNR and CDR2 is FQNEAQ (reference sequence). The CDR3 is 16 amino acids.

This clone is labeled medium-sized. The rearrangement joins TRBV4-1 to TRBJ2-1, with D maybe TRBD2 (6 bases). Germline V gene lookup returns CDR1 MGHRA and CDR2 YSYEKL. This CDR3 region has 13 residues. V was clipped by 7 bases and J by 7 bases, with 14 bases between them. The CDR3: CASIGGLDNEQFF. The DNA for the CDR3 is TGCGCCAGCATCGGAGGGCTAGATAATGAGCAGTTCTTC.

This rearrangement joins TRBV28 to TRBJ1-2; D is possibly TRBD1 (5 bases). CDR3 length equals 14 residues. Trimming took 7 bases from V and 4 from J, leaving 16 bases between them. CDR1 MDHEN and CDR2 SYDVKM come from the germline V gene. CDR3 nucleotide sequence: TGTGCCAGCAAATCGGCAGGGCTTGTCTATGGCTACACCTTC. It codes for CASKSAGLVYGYTF.

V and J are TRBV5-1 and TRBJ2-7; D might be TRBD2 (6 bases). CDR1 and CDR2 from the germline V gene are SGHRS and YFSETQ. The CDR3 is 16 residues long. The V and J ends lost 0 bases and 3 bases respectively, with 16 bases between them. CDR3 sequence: CASSLGSGDFLYEQYF. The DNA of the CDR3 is TGCGCCAGCAGCTTGGGGTCGGGGGACTTTCTCTACGAGCAGTACTTC.

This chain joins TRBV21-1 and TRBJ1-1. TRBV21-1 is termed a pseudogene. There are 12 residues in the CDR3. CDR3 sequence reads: CASSGWGAEAFF. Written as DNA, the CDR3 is TGTGCCAGCAGCGGATGGGGGGCTGAAGCTTTCTTT.

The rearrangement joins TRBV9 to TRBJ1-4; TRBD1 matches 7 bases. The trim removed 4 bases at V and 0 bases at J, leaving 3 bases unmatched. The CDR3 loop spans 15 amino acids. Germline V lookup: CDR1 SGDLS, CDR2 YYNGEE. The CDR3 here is CASSHRGATNEKLFF. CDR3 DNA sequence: TGTGCCAGCAGCCACAGGGGAGCAACTAATGAAAAACTGTTTTTT. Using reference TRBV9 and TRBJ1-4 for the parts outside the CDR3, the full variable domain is DSGVTQTPKHLITATGQRVTLRCSPRSGDLSVYWYQQSLDQGLQFLIQYYNGEERAKGNILERFSAQQFPDLHSELNLSSLELGDSALYFCASSHRGATNEKLFFGSGTQLSVL.

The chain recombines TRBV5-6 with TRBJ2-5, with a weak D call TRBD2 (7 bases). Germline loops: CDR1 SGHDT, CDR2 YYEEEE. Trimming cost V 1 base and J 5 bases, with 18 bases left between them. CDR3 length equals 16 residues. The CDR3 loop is CASSLSGGAFLETQYF. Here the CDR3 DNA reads TGTGCCAGCAGCTTGTCTGGGGGGGCCTTTTTGGAGACCCAGTACTTC.

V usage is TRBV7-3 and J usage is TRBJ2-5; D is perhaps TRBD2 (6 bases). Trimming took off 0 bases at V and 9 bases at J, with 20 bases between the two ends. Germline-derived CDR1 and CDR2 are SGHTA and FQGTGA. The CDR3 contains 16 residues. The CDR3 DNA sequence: TGTGCCAGCAGCTTAACGGGCCGGGGGTCAACCGGGGCCCAGTACTTC. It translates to CASSLTGRGSTGAQYF.

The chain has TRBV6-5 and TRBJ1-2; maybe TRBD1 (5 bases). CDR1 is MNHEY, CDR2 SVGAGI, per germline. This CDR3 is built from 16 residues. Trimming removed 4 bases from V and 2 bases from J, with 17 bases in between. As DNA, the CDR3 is TGTGCCAGCAGTTTGGGGACGGTTTTAAGCAACTATGGCTACACCTTC. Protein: CASSLGTVLSNYGYTF.

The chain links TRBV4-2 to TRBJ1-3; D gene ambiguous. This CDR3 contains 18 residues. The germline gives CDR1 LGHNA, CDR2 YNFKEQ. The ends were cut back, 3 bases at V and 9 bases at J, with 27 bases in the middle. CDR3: CASSHDQSTVGLWGTIYF. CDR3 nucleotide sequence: TGTGCCAGCAGCCATGATCAATCGACGGTTGGGCTATGGGGCACCATATATTTT.

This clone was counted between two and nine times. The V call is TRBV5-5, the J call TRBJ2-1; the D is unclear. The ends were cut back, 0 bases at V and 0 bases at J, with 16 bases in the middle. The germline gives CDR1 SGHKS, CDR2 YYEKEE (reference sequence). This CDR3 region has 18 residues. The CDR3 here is CASSLGRKTLSSYNEQFF. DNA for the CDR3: TGTGCCAGCAGCTTGGGACGGAAGACACTGAGCTCCTACAATGAGCAGTTCTTC.

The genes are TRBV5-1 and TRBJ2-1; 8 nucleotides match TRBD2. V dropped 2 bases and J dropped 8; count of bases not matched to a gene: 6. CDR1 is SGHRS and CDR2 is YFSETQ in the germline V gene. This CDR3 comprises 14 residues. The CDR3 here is CASSLIAGRDEQFF. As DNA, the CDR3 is TGCGCCAGCAGCTTAATAGCGGGGCGTGATGAGCAGTTCTTC.

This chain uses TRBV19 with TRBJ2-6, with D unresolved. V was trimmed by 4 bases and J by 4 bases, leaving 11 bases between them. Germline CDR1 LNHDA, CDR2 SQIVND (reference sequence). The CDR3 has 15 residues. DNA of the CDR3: TGTGCCAGTAGTACGAACTCGAGGGGGGCCAACGTCCTGACTTTC. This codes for CASSTNSRGANVLTF.

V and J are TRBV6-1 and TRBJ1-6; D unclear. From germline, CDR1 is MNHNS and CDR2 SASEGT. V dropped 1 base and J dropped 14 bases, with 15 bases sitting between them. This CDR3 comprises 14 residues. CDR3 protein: CASSEEYGRLALHF. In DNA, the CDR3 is TGTGCCAGCAGTGAAGAGTACGGGCGTCTGGCCCTCCACTTT.

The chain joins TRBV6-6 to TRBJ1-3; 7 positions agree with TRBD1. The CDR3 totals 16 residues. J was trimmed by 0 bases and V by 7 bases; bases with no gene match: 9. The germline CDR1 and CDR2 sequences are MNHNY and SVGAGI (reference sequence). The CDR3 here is CASTRGRQDSGNTIYF. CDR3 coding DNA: TGTGCCAGCACTAGGGGGCGACAGGACTCTGGAAACACCATATATTTT.